One sample yielded the 31 T cell receptor beta chains listed below, sequenced in a study of blood T cell repertoires in COVID-19. The data were produced by immunoSEQ multiplex PCR, yet TCRdb's version contains in-frame clones alone and is incomplete. Seen here are roughly 280,000 clones, 80% to 95% observed once, and the top ten hold 2.8%. The specimen was PBMCs or T cells enriched from blood (not recorded which). The receptors here all came from a man in his forties who had been exposed to COVID-19.

This chain joins TRBV4-1 and TRBJ2-7, with 10 bases fitting TRBD2. This CDR3 spans 18 amino acids. V dropped 0 bases and J dropped 0; count of bases not matched to a gene: 8. Germline lookup yields CDR1 MGHRA and CDR2 YSYEKL. This CDR3 is CASSQEGQLAGPSYEQYF. DNA of the CDR3: TGCGCCAGCAGCCAAGAAGGGCAACTAGCGGGACCCTCCTACGAGCAGTACTTC.

This clone has a single count. This sequence joins TRBV24-1 and TRBJ2-1, with TRBD1 matching 8 bases. Unmatched junction bases numbered 13, after V lost 9 bases and J lost 7 bases. The CDR3 spans 15 residues. Germline V gene sequence: CDR1 KGHDR, CDR2 SFDVKD. This CDR3 is CATAEQGGITNEQFF. In nucleotides, the CDR3 is TGTGCCACCGCTGAACAGGGGGGTATAACGAATGAGCAGTTCTTC.

This clone was detected only a few times. The CDR3: CASSIVGQGLVGSGNTIYF. DNA of the CDR3: TGTGCCAGTAGTATAGTTGGACAGGGGCTCGTCGGTTCCGGAAACACCATATATTTT. The V gene is TRBV19, the J gene TRBJ1-3, with 9 bases fitting TRBD1. Trimming removed 1 base from V and 4 bases from J; junction bases left unmatched: 14. CDR1 is LNHDA, CDR2 SQIVND, per germline (reference sequence). The CDR3 runs to 19 residues.

This clone was counted between two and nine times. This sample also contains other DNA sequences that code for the same CDR3. V and J are TRBV5-1 and TRBJ2-2, with D possibly being TRBD2 (5 bases). Trimming removed 0 bases at V and 4 bases at J, with 10 bases between. The CDR3 runs to 15 residues. CDR1 and CDR2 (germline): SGHRS, YFSETQ. For the CDR3, the DNA is TGCGCCAGCAGCTTGGATCTAGCCGGCACCGGGGAGCTGTTTTTT. It encodes CASSLDLAGTGELFF.

The gene calls are TRBV5-4 and TRBJ2-1; 12 bases are a match to TRBD2. Looked up from germline, CDR1 is SGHNT and CDR2 is YYREEE (reference sequence). With V trimmed by 4 bases and J by 4 bases, 6 bases remained unmatched. This CDR3 has 16 residues. CDR3 loop: CASSPGLAGTYNEQFF. In nucleotides, the CDR3 is TGTGCCAGCAGCCCAGGACTAGCGGGGACGTACAATGAGCAGTTCTTC.

The chain couples TRBV27 to TRBJ2-2; 8 bases fit TRBD1. V shed 6 bases and J 2 bases; nucleotides not matched to a gene: 11. The germline V gene encodes CDR1 MNHEY and CDR2 SMNVEV (reference sequence). This CDR3 is built from 17 residues. Here the CDR3 DNA reads TGTGCCAGCAGCTATTCGGTGGACAGGGCCAACACCGGGGAGCTGTTTTTT. Protein product: CASSYSVDRANTGELFF.

V usage is TRBV19 and J usage is TRBJ2-7; 7 bases are a match to TRBD1. This CDR3 is built from 15 residues. Per the germline V gene, CDR1 is LNHDA and CDR2 is SQIVND (reference sequence). V was clipped by 2 bases and J by 1 base; unmatched bases: 5. Written as DNA, the CDR3 is TGTGCCAGTAGTATAATGGGGACAGAGTCCTACGAGCAGTACTTC. Translating gives CASSIMGTESYEQYF.

The genes are TRBV29-1 and TRBJ2-7, with TRBD2 matching over 8 bases. The CDR3 sequence is 15 residues long. From germline, CDR1 is SQVTM and CDR2 ANQGSEA. V shed 4 bases, J shed 5 bases, and the junction held 13 bases outside the gene matches. In nucleotides, the CDR3 is TGCAGCGTTGTGGGGGGGAGCGGGACTAGGGACGAGCAGTACTTC. Translation gives CSVVGGSGTRDEQYF.

This sequence joins TRBV19 and TRBJ1-3; perhaps TRBD1 as D (5 bases). This CDR3 comprises 15 residues. Germline V gives CDR1 LNHDA, CDR2 SQIVND (reference sequence). V lost 2 bases, J lost 2 bases, and 10 bases lay in between. CDR3 residues: CASSILETAGNTIYF. CDR3 nucleotides: TGTGCCAGTAGTATACTCGAGACAGCTGGAAACACCATATATTTT.

The V call is TRBV7-9, the J call TRBJ1-3; possibly TRBD1 for D (6 bases). The CDR3 totals 16 residues. Germline-derived CDR1 and CDR2 are SEHNR and FQNEAQ (reference sequence). The germline V and J ends were trimmed by 4 bases and 3 bases, with 16 bases remaining between them. Here the CDR3 reads CASSSDQGLFGNTIYF. The CDR3 DNA is TGTGCCAGCAGCTCGGACCAGGGGTTATTTGGAAACACCATATATTTT.

This chain joins TRBV30 and TRBJ2-7; maybe TRBD2 (5 bases). This CDR3 has 11 amino acids. Germline V lookup: CDR1 GTSNPN, CDR2 SVGIG (reference sequence). The ends were cut back, 2 bases at V and 6 bases at J, with 8 bases in the middle. The CDR3 region has the DNA TGTGCCTGGAGTATAGGAGGCGAGCAGTACTTC. It yields the protein CAWSIGGEQYF.

This CDR3 reads CAISPGTGVAHGYTF. The DNA for the CDR3 is TGTGCCATCAGTCCCGGGACAGGGGTTGCTCATGGCTACACCTTC. The genes are TRBV10-3 and TRBJ1-2, with 10 bases lining up with TRBD1. This CDR3 is built from 15 residues. V dropped 5 bases and J dropped 6; count of bases not matched to a gene: 9. Germline CDR1 reads ENHRY; CDR2 reads SYGVKD.

The table lists this clone with a count of one. The rearrangement uses TRBV27 and TRBJ2-3, with D hard to call. CDR1 is MNHEY, CDR2 SMNVEV, per germline (reference sequence). Trimming cost V 5 bases and J 2 bases, with 20 bases left between them. The CDR3 covers 17 residues. The DNA for the CDR3 is TGTGCCAGCAGTATAACTTCGGCTAGTCGGTCCACAGATACGCAGTATTTT. Its translation is CASSITSASRSTDTQYF.

The chain carries TRBV6-5 and TRBJ1-1; 7 positions match TRBD1. With 2 bases clipped from V and 7 bases from J, the junction kept 10 bases outside the gene matches. CDR3 length equals 15 residues. Germline loops: CDR1 MNHEY, CDR2 SVGAGI. The CDR3 protein is CASSYRPGGDGEAFF. CDR3 nucleotide sequence: TGTGCCAGCAGTTACAGGCCAGGGGGTGATGGTGAAGCTTTCTTT.

A few counts support this clone. The V call is TRBV5-1, the J call TRBJ2-1; 12 bases agree with TRBD1. The CDR3 extends over 15 amino acids. From germline, CDR1 is SGHRS and CDR2 YFSETQ. Losses at the gene ends were 4 bases for V and 7 bases for J; bases not matched to a gene: 6. The CDR3 bases are TGCGCCAGCAGCGCCGGGACAGGGGGCGAAAATGAGCAGTTCTTC. It yields the protein CASSAGTGGENEQFF. Complete variable domain (other parts from reference TRBV5-1 and TRBJ2-1): KAGVTQTPRYLIKTRGQQVTLSCSPISGHRSVSWYQQTPGQGLQFLFEYFSETQRNKGNFPGRFSGRQFSNSRSEMNVSTLELGDSALYLCASSAGTGGENEQFFGPGTRLTVL.

DNA for the CDR3: TGTGCCAGCAGCCAAGGGGACAGGGGGCTCACTGAAGCTTTCTTT. This codes for CASSQGDRGLTEAFF. The V and J genes are TRBV14 and TRBJ1-1; 12 nucleotides match TRBD1. Germline V gene data show CDR1 as SGHDN and CDR2 as FVKESK. The CDR3 runs 15 residues. Trimming took 1 base from V and 4 from J; bases not matched to a gene: 1.

Comments on this clone: At the DNA level, this CDR3 is encoded by other sequences in the same sample as well. J is TRBJ1-1 and V is TRBV28; no reliable D call. The CDR3 runs 11 residues. Looked up from germline, CDR1 is MDHEN and CDR2 is SYDVKM. The V and J ends lost 3 bases and 7 bases respectively, with 6 bases between them. CDR3 in amino acids: CASSFLSEAFF. CDR3 sequence (DNA): TGTGCCAGCAGTTTTTTGAGTGAAGCTTTCTTT.

Remarks on this clone: The junction and the germline gene differ at one end; a read error may be behind it. J is TRBJ2-3 and V is TRBV5-4, with a tentative D call TRBD1 (5 bases). Germline values: CDR1 SGHNT, CDR2 YYREEE (reference sequence). This CDR3 comprises 13 residues. CDR3 DNA: TGTGCCAGCAGCTGGGGCACGGCAGAAACGCAGTATTTT. Protein: CASSWGTAETQYF. Using reference TRBV5-4 and TRBJ2-3 for the parts outside the CDR3, the full variable domain is ETGVTQSPTHLIKTRGQQVTLRCSSQSGHNTVSWYQQALGQGPQFIFQYYREEENGRGNFPPRFSGLQFPNYSSELNVNALELDDSALYLCASSWGTAETQYFGPGTRLTVL.

The gene calls are TRBV11-2 and TRBJ1-1, with D tentatively TRBD1 (6 bases). Deletions cut 1 base from V and 4 bases from J, with 13 bases between. The CDR3 has 15 amino acids. Germline V gene lookup returns CDR1 SGHAT and CDR2 FQNNGV. The CDR3 DNA is TGTGCCAGCAGCTTAGGATATAAGGGGGTCACTGAAGCTTTCTTT. It yields the protein CASSLGYKGVTEAFF. Supplemented by reference TRBV11-2 and TRBJ1-1, the full variable domain reads EAGVAQSPRYKIIEKRQSVAFWCNPISGHATLYWYQQILGQGPKLLIQFQNNGVVDDSQLPKDRFSAERLKGVDSTLKIQPAKLEDSAVYLCASSLGYKGVTEAFFGQGTRLTVV.

The chain combines TRBV4-2 with TRBJ1-6; D gene uncertain. Trimming took 0 bases from V and 8 from J, leaving 2 bases between them. Looked up from germline, CDR1 is LGHNA and CDR2 is YNFKEQ. There are 12 residues in the CDR3. CDR3 region: CASSQDYSPLHF. The CDR3, as DNA: TGTGCCAGCAGCCAAGACTATTCACCCCTCCACTTT.

CDR3 DNA: TGTGCCAGCAGCCCCCTAGCGGGCCGAACCTACGAGCAGTACTTC. It specifies CASSPLAGRTYEQYF. V usage is TRBV14 and J usage is TRBJ2-7; TRBD2 matches 8 bases. This CDR3 has 15 amino acids. V gave up 4 bases and J gave up 2 bases; unmatched junction bases: 7. The germline V gene has CDR1 SGHDN and CDR2 FVKESK.

The genes are TRBV7-8 and TRBJ1-3; D is perhaps TRBD1 (5 bases). There are 15 residues in the CDR3. Germline V gene data show CDR1 as SGHVS and CDR2 as FQNEAQ. Trimming took 4 bases from V and 4 from J, leaving 14 bases between them. The CDR3 sequence: CASSWVGGSGNTIYF. The CDR3 DNA is TGTGCCAGCAGCTGGGTGGGGGGGTCAGGAAACACCATATATTTT.

The table lists this clone with a count of one. V gene TRBV24-1 combines with J gene TRBJ1-4, with TRBD1 as a possible D gene (6 bases). Trimming removed 12 bases from V and 8 bases from J, with 18 bases in between. This CDR3 is 13 amino acids long. Per the germline V gene, CDR1 is KGHDR and CDR2 is SFDVKD. CDR3 residues: CAALKRGWEKLFF. CDR3 DNA sequence: TGTGCCGCATTAAAGAGGGGGTGGGAAAAACTGTTTTTT.

This clone was seen a single time. This CDR3 is CSATTGTSGSDTQYF. Here the CDR3 DNA reads TGCAGCGCGACGACCGGGACTAGCGGGAGTGATACGCAGTATTTT. The chain is built from TRBV29-1 and TRBJ2-3; TRBD2 matches at 14 bases. The CDR3 contains 15 residues. Losses at the gene ends were 7 bases for V and 6 bases for J; bases not matched to a gene: 9. Germline CDR1 is SQVTM and CDR2 is ANQGSEA.

The chain combines TRBV29-1 with TRBJ1-1; tentative D call: TRBD1 (5 bases). Trimming cost V 5 bases and J 1 base, with 17 bases left between them. CDR3 size: 15 residues. CDR1 and CDR2 from the germline V gene are SQVTM and ANQGSEA. The CDR3 DNA is TGCAGCGTTACCTCTCCGACAGCTCAGAACACTGAAGCTTTCTTT. Amino acid sequence: CSVTSPTAQNTEAFF. Full variable domain (remainder filled in from reference TRBV29-1 and TRBJ1-1): SAVISQKPSRDICQRGTSLTIQCQVDSQVTMMFWYRQQPGQSLTLIATANQGSEATYESGFVIDKFPISRPNLTFSTLTVSNMSPEDSSIYLCSVTSPTAQNTEAFFGQGTRLTVV.

This clone was observed a single time. This CDR3 is CASRWDTGTGELFF. The CDR3 coding sequence is TGTGCCAGTCGTTGGGACACTGGCACCGGGGAGCTGTTTTTT. V gene TRBV28 combines with J gene TRBJ2-2; possibly TRBD1 for D (6 bases). Trimming removed 9 bases at V and 4 bases at J, with 15 bases between. Germline assignment: CDR1 MDHEN and CDR2 SYDVKM. This CDR3 comprises 14 residues.

The chain links TRBV7-9 to TRBJ1-5; no firm D call. The CDR3 totals 16 residues. In germline, CDR1 is SEHNR, CDR2 FQNEAQ (reference sequence). Trimming removed 3 bases at V and 4 bases at J, with 16 bases between. The CDR3 DNA sequence: TGTGCCAGCAGCTTGAGTTCCGGGAGTCTTAATCAGCCCCAGCATTTT. Encoded protein: CASSLSSGSLNQPQHF.

The genes are TRBV3-1 (or the pseudogene TRBV3-2) and TRBJ1-1; TRBD1 might be the D (6 bases). V dropped 0 bases and J dropped 3 bases, with 8 bases sitting between them. Germline V gene lookup returns CDR1 LGHDT and CDR2 YNNKEL (reference sequence). The CDR3 is 14 amino acids. The CDR3 DNA is TGTGCCAGCAGCCAAGACAGGGGTTACACTGAAGCTTTCTTT. This sequence encodes CASSQDRGYTEAFF.

The genes are TRBV5-1 and TRBJ2-7; TRBD1 matches at 9 bases. V lost 1 base and J lost 2; bases outside the gene matches: 4. Germline-derived CDR1 and CDR2 are SGHRS and YFSETQ. This CDR3 spans 15 amino acids. This chain's CDR3 is CASSLSGQGPYEQYF. In DNA, the CDR3 is TGCGCCAGCAGCTTGAGTGGACAGGGGCCCTACGAGCAGTACTTC.

The V and J genes are TRBV10-1 and TRBJ2-2; D may be TRBD2 (6 bases). V was trimmed by 2 bases and J by 2 bases, leaving 9 bases between them. From germline, CDR1 is WNHNN and CDR2 SYGVQD (reference sequence). The CDR3 is 15 amino acids. The CDR3 spells CASSETSRNTGELFF. CDR3 nucleotides: TGCGCCAGCAGTGAGACTAGCAGAAACACCGGGGAGCTGTTTTTT.

This rearrangement joins TRBV28 to TRBJ2-7; D may be TRBD2 (6 bases). Trimming cost V 7 bases and J 1 base, with 20 bases left between them. Germline V gene data show CDR1 as MDHEN and CDR2 as SYDVKM. CDR3 size: 16 residues. The CDR3 sequence is CASTLGGPGHSYEQYF. CDR3 coding DNA: TGTGCCAGCACCTTGGGAGGACCGGGGCATTCCTACGAGCAGTACTTC.